The rows below give T cell receptor beta chains drawn from one sample of a study of beta chain features in type 1 diabetes. Clones were read by immunoSEQ multiplex PCR, and TCRdb kept only the in-frame ones, dropping some. The sample records around 500,000 clones, 10% to 12% being singletons. Sequenced: naive CD4+ T cells from blood. The receptors come from a woman between 18 and 30 years old in good health. Each CDR3 is given without its conserved first and last residue. The D gene is left open where the match is weak.

j_gene: TRBJ2-1
d_gene: TRBD1
v_gene: TRBV30
CDR3aa: AWSSSRDSSYNEQF

j_gene: TRBJ2-7
d_gene: NA
v_gene: TRBV20-1
CDR3aa: SALLGEQY

j_gene: TRBJ2-6
d_gene: NA
v_gene: TRBV28
CDR3aa: ASSPQYIYPFVLT

j_gene: TRBJ2-5
d_gene: NA
v_gene: TRBV27
CDR3aa: ASSSQGETQY

j_gene: TRBJ2-7
d_gene: NA
v_gene: TRBV7-2
CDR3aa: ASSLRGDIRGEQY

j_gene: TRBJ2-4
d_gene: NA
v_gene: TRBV7-9
CDR3aa: ASSFGGRGIQY

j_gene: TRBJ2-3
d_gene: NA
v_gene: TRBV2
CDR3aa: ASLLPPASPDTQY

j_gene: TRBJ2-5
d_gene: NA
v_gene: TRBV18
CDR3aa: ASSPFGGNKETQY

j_gene: TRBJ2-1
d_gene: TRBD2
v_gene: TRBV29-1
CDR3aa: SVIFRGRVANEQF

j_gene: TRBJ2-7
d_gene: NA
v_gene: TRBV5-1
CDR3aa: ASSTDHEQY

j_gene: TRBJ1-2
d_gene: NA
v_gene: TRBV30
CDR3aa: AWSQANYGYT

j_gene: TRBJ1-1
d_gene: NA
v_gene: TRBV29-1
CDR3aa: SGGRLNTEAF

j_gene: TRBJ2-5
d_gene: NA
v_gene: TRBV11-1
CDR3aa: ASSFPVLATQY

j_gene: TRBJ2-5
d_gene: NA
v_gene: TRBV4-3
CDR3aa: ASSQDTERRETQY

j_gene: TRBJ2-5
d_gene: NA
v_gene: TRBV28
CDR3aa: ASSLYPGGNQETQY

j_gene: NA
d_gene: TRBD1
v_gene: TRBV2
CDR3aa: ASWDSSYEQY

j_gene: TRBJ1-1
d_gene: NA
v_gene: TRBV2
CDR3aa: ASTRGDSSEAF

j_gene: TRBJ2-5
d_gene: NA
v_gene: TRBV9
CDR3aa: ASSVGSGVGQETQY

j_gene: TRBJ2-4
d_gene: NA
v_gene: TRBV25-1
CDR3aa: ASSPLGGQNIQY

j_gene: TRBJ1-1
d_gene: NA
v_gene: TRBV29-1
CDR3aa: SVGTRNTEAF

j_gene: TRBJ2-3
d_gene: TRBD2
v_gene: TRBV15
CDR3aa: ATSPRLAGGDTQY

j_gene: TRBJ2-5
d_gene: NA
v_gene: TRBV28
CDR3aa: ASSSFGVTRQTKETQY

j_gene: TRBJ2-1
d_gene: TRBD1
v_gene: TRBV5-1
CDR3aa: ASSLWTGGSGEQF

j_gene: TRBJ2-7
d_gene: TRBD1
v_gene: TRBV7-2
CDR3aa: ASSQTGPHTYEQY

j_gene: TRBJ2-1
d_gene: NA
v_gene: TRBV5-1
CDR3aa: ASSLGSRGNEQF

j_gene: TRBJ2-1
d_gene: TRBD2
v_gene: TRBV7-9
CDR3aa: ASSLGGGSQQF

j_gene: TRBJ2-7
d_gene: NA
v_gene: TRBV7-9
CDR3aa: ASSSNLLSNEQY

j_gene: TRBJ2-3
d_gene: TRBD2
v_gene: TRBV11-2
CDR3aa: ASSLGRLAGGKDTQY

j_gene: TRBJ2-5
d_gene: NA
v_gene: TRBV5-4
CDR3aa: ASSSSQETQY

j_gene: TRBJ1-5
d_gene: NA
v_gene: TRBV7-2
CDR3aa: ASSSQGPSNQPQH

j_gene: TRBJ1-5
d_gene: NA
v_gene: TRBV9
CDR3aa: ASSAWTDNQPQH

j_gene: TRBJ2-1
d_gene: TRBD1
v_gene: TRBV19
CDR3aa: ASRQGASSYNEQF

j_gene: TRBJ1-1
d_gene: TRBD1
v_gene: TRBV15
CDR3aa: ATSRGDRVNTEAF

j_gene: TRBJ2-5
d_gene: NA
v_gene: TRBV28
CDR3aa: ASGKGGQETQY

j_gene: TRBJ2-7
d_gene: NA
v_gene: TRBV2
CDR3aa: ASSENQPELAYEQY

j_gene: TRBJ1-1
d_gene: NA
v_gene: TRBV7-6
CDR3aa: ASSLGQNTEAF

j_gene: TRBJ2-3
d_gene: NA
v_gene: TRBV7-6
CDR3aa: ASSLSGTLTDTQY

j_gene: TRBJ2-1
d_gene: NA
v_gene: TRBV28
CDR3aa: ASKGYRRDEQF

j_gene: TRBJ2-2
d_gene: NA
v_gene: TRBV9
CDR3aa: ASSYRDLNTGELF

j_gene: TRBJ2-1
d_gene: NA
v_gene: TRBV15
CDR3aa: ATSRGSQLNEQF

j_gene: TRBJ1-1
d_gene: NA
v_gene: TRBV7-9
CDR3aa: ASSLAEGGFGG

j_gene: TRBJ2-1
d_gene: NA
v_gene: TRBV27
CDR3aa: ASSLVGLAGRSYNEQF

j_gene: TRBJ2-4
d_gene: NA
v_gene: TRBV19
CDR3aa: ASSPQGRFIQY

j_gene: TRBJ1-3
d_gene: NA
v_gene: TRBV2
CDR3aa: ASSRGSGNTIY